The clone carrying this T cell receptor beta chain turned up a few times. Different DNA sequences within this sample yield the same CDR3. The source of the sample is a study of blood T cell repertoires in COVID-19. Turning to the study itself: COVID-19 samples, acute and convalescent, were from the United States, Italy and Spain. In each case, the material was cDNA or gDNA derived from T cells, B-cell-depleted T cells, or PBMCs.

Authors' analysis steps: Estimates of nucleated cell counts were drawn from the amplification of reference gene primers. Sequenced by immunoSEQ multiplex PCR; TCRdb stores in-frame clones only, minus some. The DNA was the basis for D and trimming; V, J and clone size are from that table. The sample has more than 130,000 clones, just under 90% seen once. The sequencing input was peripheral blood. This TCR came from a woman aged 35 to 49 with acute or convalescent COVID-19.

CDR3 residues: CASSRGQLGNYGYTF. Here the CDR3 DNA reads TGTGCCAGCAGCCGCGGACAGCTTGGAAACTATGGCTACACCTTC. This chain uses TRBV27 with TRBJ1-2; tentatively, D is TRBD1 (6 bases). The ends were cut back, 6 bases at V and 2 bases at J, with 16 bases in the middle. CDR3 length equals 15 residues. Germline CDR1 and CDR2: MNHEY and SMNVEV (reference sequence).